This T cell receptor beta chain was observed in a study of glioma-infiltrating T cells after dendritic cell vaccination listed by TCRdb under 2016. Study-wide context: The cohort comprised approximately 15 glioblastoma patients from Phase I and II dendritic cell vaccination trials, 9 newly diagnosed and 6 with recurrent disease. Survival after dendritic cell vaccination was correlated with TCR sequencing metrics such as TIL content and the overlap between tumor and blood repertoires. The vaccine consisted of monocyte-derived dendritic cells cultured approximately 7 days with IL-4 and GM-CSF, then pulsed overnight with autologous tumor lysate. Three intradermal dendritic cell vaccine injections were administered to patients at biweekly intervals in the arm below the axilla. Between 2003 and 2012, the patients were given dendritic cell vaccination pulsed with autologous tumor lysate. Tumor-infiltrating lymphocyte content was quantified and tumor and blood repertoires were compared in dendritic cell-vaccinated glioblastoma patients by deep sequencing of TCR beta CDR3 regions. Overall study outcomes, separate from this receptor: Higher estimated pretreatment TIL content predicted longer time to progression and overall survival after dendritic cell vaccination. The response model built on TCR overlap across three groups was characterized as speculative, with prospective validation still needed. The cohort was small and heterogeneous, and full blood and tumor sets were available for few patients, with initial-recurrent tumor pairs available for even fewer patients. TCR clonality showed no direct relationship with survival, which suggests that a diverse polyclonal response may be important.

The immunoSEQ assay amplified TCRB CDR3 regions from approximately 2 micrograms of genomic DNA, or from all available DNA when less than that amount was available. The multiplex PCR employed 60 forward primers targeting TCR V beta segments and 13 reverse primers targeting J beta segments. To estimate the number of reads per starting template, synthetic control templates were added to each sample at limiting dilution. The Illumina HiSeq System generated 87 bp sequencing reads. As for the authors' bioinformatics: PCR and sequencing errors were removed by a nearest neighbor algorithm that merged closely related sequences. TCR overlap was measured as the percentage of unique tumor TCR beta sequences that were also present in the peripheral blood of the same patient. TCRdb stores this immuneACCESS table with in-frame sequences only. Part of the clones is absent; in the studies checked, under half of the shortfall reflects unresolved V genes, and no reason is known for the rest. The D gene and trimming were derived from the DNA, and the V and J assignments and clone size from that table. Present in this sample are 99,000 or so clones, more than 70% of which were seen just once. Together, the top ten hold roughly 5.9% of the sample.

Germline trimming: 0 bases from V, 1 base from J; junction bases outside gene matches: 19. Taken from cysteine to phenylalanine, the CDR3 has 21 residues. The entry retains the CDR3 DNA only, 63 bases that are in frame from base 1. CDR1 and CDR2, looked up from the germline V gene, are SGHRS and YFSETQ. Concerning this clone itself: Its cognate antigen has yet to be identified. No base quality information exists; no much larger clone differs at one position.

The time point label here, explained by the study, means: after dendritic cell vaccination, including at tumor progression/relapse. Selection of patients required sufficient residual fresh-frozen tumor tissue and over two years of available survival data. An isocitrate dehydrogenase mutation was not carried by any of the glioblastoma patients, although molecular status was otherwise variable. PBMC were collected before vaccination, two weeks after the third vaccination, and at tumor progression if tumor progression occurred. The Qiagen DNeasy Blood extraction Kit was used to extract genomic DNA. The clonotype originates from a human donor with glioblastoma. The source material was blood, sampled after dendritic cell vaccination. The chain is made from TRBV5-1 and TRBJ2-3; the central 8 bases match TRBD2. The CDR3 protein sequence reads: CASSLAARPRGAGARTDTQYF. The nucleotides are TGCGCCAGCAGCTTGGCCGCTCGCCCGCGGGGAGCGGGGGCCCGCACAGATACGCAGTATTTT.